The sequence of this T cell receptor beta chain was determined in a study of PD-1 blockade in classical Hodgkin lymphoma (dated by TCRdb to 2019 to 2021). For the study in its entirety: Nivolumab dosing was 3 mg/kg intravenously every 2 weeks, continuing until either disease progression or unacceptable toxicity. The study used CyTOF and TCR beta sequencing to define a peripheral blood immune signature of response to PD-1 blockade in classical Hodgkin lymphoma.

In the paper's terms, the time point label means: cycle 4 day 1 (C4D1), after less than 7 weeks of nivolumab. Every trial patient had relapsed following autologous stem cell transplantation, and prior brentuximab vedotin exposure was what differed among cohorts A, B and C. The trial cohort was composed of about 53 patients with relapsed/refractory classical Hodgkin lymphoma, for whom complete response, partial response or progressive disease was recorded as best overall response. Trial patients were treated with single-agent nivolumab in the multi-cohort phase II CheckMate 205 trial. An independent review committee assessed best overall response by applying the 2007 International Working Group response criteria. Trial PBMCs were collected immediately before nivolumab initiation (C1D1) and during therapy at cycle 2 day 1 and cycle 4 day 1. Peripheral blood was collected in 8 mL Vacutainer Cell Preparation Tubes, from which PBMCs were isolated by centrifugation and then cryopreserved.

To note about this clone: This receptor's antigen is unknown. Base-call qualities are not available, and no considerably larger clone is one nucleotide away.

CDR1 SGHTA and CDR2 FQGNSA were looked up in the germline V gene. Inclusive of the bounding cysteine and phenylalanine, the CDR3 is 15 residues long. The only DNA kept is the CDR3, 45 bases in frame from the first base. For this chain, trimming is 5 bases at the V end and 3 bases at the J end, and the number of junction bases without a gene match is 5. The Qiagen DNeasy kit was used to extract genomic DNA from unsorted PBMCs and from the negatively selected CD4+ and CD8+ fractions. TCR beta CDR3 regions were amplified by immunoSEQ multiplex PCR using primers annealing to V and J segments. A synthetic immune receptor repertoire was used to minimize amplification bias, and any residual bias was removed computationally once sequencing was done. The study's processing was this. Repertoire diversity was quantified as the Shannon entropy index using custom Python scripts. Unsorted, CD4+ and CD8+ repertoires were analyzed separately, except in combined analyses where CD4+ and CD8+ sequences were merged in silico. A clone was considered expanded if an increase in frequency of at least 2-fold after treatment relative to C1D1 was found, and a pseudocount of 0.5 was applied to clones undetected at baseline. Singleton clones were defined as clones with 0 or 1 copy at C1D1, and non-singleton clones were defined as clones with 2 or more copies. Clones expanded in unsorted samples were annotated as CD4+, CD8+ or unknown by matching protein sequences in sorted samples from the same patient. Wilcoxon tests were applied to paired samples to test diversity changes from C1D1 to C4D1. Held by TCRdb, this immuneACCESS table contains in-frame sequences only and omits some clones. Under half of the omission traces to an unresolved V gene where checked; the cause of the rest is unknown. Clonal size and the V and J genes are those of that table, whereas D and trimming came from the DNA. The sample profile shows tens of thousands of clones; 75% to 95% of them were found once. Around 2.7% of the sample comes from the top ten.

Here is what the overall study found, with its caveats: Among trial patients, those achieving complete response had baseline diversity similar to that of newly diagnosed patients, while diversity was significantly lower in partial responders and progressors. The study was limited to a single clinical trial cohort, and causes of repertoire differences, possibly disease activity or prior therapy, remained undefined. Lower diversity was seen in patients whose nivolumab began less than 1 year after ASCT, and these patients were left out of later analyses so that immune reconstitution would not confound the results. A significant rise by C4D1 was seen in CD4+ but not CD8+ TCR diversity (p=0.0027 vs p=0.16), with the rise being most apparent in complete responders (p=0.02). Baseline TCR diversity was reported to be lower in newly diagnosed patients than in healthy donors, and even lower in relapsed/refractory patients.

The chain is made from TRBV7-2 and TRBJ1-2; 11 of the junction bases match TRBD1. The origin of this receptor is a human donor with classical Hodgkin lymphoma. The starting material was peripheral blood mononuclear cells (PBMCs), obtained before the fourth cycle of nivolumab. The DNA sequence is TGTGCCAGCAGCCCCAGGACAGGGGGCGACTATGGCTACACCTTC. Protein translation: CASSPRTGGDYGYTF.